The clone carrying this T cell receptor (beta chain) was picked up one time. TCRdb's copy holds only in-frame clones and misses some; the assay was immunoSEQ multiplex PCR. The sample holds about 160,000 clones, 80% to 90% seen once. Germline V gene data show CDR1 as SGHRS and CDR2 as YFSETQ. CDR3 length: 15 residues. V lost 0 bases and J lost 1; bases outside the gene matches: 1. These data originate in a study of blood T cell repertoires in COVID-19. Study in general: PBMCs, B-cell-depleted T cells, or T cells provided the cDNA or gDNA that made up the material.

The origin of this receptor is a woman in her 70s with acute or convalescent COVID-19. What was sequenced was peripheral blood. The chain combines TRBV5-1 with TRBJ2-3; 8 nucleotides line up with TRBD2. The CDR3 DNA is TGCGCCAGCAGCTTGGGGCGGGGGGGCACAGATACGCAGTATTTT. It yields the protein CASSLGRGGTDTQYF.